The 27 T cell receptor beta chains below were found in one sample sequenced in a study of T-cell reconstitution after alpha-beta-depleted transplantation in children. Preparation of the TCRbeta library involved a method that used unique molecular identifiers. In TCRdb, the PCR reads were re-called with MiXCR into one record per CDR3 protein. The data show 600,000 to 700,000 distinct CDR3 sequences, roughly 17% seen once. This specimen consisted of PBMCs from the stem cell graft donor, obtained from the stem cell graft. The source is a human donor who donated a stem cell graft to a child with acute myeloid leukemia.

The chain uses TRBV3-1 and TRBJ1-2; possible D gene TRBD1, 6 bases. Trimming shortened V by 1 base and J by 5 bases, and 20 bases separated the two germline ends. The CDR3 spans 17 residues. CDR1 and CDR2 (germline): LGHDT, YNNKEL (reference sequence). The CDR3 protein is CASSQAREGGGRYGYTF. CDR3 nucleotide sequence: TGTGCCAGCAGCCAAGCACGGGAGGGCGGGGGGCGTTATGGCTACACCTTC.

The chain has TRBV12-3 or TRBV12-4 and TRBJ1-1; perhaps TRBD1 as D (5 bases). The V end lost 5 bases, the J end lost 4 bases, and 20 bases lay between the germline ends. This CDR3 has 16 residues. Here the CDR3 DNA reads TGTGCCAGCAGTGCCCCGGGGCTCCCGAAGGGCACTGAAGCTTTCTTT. As protein: CASSAPGLPKGTEAFF.

This clonotype has a count of ten or more. This sequence joins TRBV20-1 and TRBJ2-3; 11 bases line up with TRBD2. V shed 6 bases, J shed 1 base, and the junction held 12 bases outside the gene matches. Germline V gene sequence: CDR1 DFQATT, CDR2 SNEGSKA (reference sequence). The CDR3 runs to 17 residues. CDR3 sequence: CSATLAGGGGGTDTQYF. The CDR3 DNA is TGCAGTGCCACCCTAGCGGGGGGCGGAGGCGGCACAGATACGCAGTATTTT.

This clonotype was detected many times. The genes are TRBV5-6 and TRBJ1-1; D gene uncertain. CDR1 SGHDT and CDR2 YYEEEE come from the germline V gene. Deletions cut 3 bases from V and 4 bases from J, with 7 bases between. CDR3 length: 12 amino acids. The CDR3 loop reads CASSSGSTEAFF. The CDR3 region has the DNA TGTGCCAGCAGCTCAGGTAGCACTGAAGCTTTCTTT.

This clonotype appeared a few times. The V call is TRBV20-1, the J call TRBJ2-3; D might be TRBD1 or TRBD2, each matching 5 bases. Trimming removed 3 bases at V and 1 base at J, with 11 bases between. Germline loops: CDR1 DFQATT, CDR2 SNEGSKA (reference sequence). The CDR3 has 14 amino acids. CDR3 residues: CSARRVGGTDTQYF. CDR3 DNA sequence: TGCAGTGCTAGGAGGGTGGGGGGCACAGATACGCAGTATTTT.

This clonotype was picked up a small number of times. The chain uses TRBV20-1 and TRBJ1-5; D possibly corresponds to TRBD1 (6 bases). The germline V gene encodes CDR1 DFQATT and CDR2 SNEGSKA (reference sequence). This CDR3 has 14 residues. Trimming shortened V by 7 bases and J by 2 bases, and 15 bases separated the two germline ends. This CDR3 is CSGLPWTGNQPQHF. The CDR3 DNA reads TGCAGTGGGTTGCCCTGGACAGGCAATCAGCCCCAGCATTTT.

This clonotype was picked up a small number of times. CDR3 nucleotide sequence: TGCAGTGCTAGAGATACGACAGGGGCTAGGGAGACCCAGTACTTC. The encoded protein is CSARDTTGARETQYF. This chain joins TRBV20-1 and TRBJ2-5, with TRBD1 matching over 8 bases. Trimming at V came to 0 bases and at J to 5 bases, leaving 8 bases not matched to a gene. Germline values: CDR1 DFQATT, CDR2 SNEGSKA (reference sequence). The CDR3 is made up of 15 amino acids.

The rearrangement links TRBV28 to TRBJ2-3, with 12 bases matching TRBD1. The CDR3 consists of 18 residues. Per the germline V gene, CDR1 is MDHEN and CDR2 is SYDVKM. V gave up 4 bases and J gave up 0 bases; unmatched junction bases: 8. The CDR3 coding sequence is TGTGCCAGCAGTTCGGGACAGGGGGCAAGTAGTAGCACAGATACGCAGTATTTT. The encoded protein is CASSSGQGASSSTDTQYF.

Of note for this clonotype: A much larger clonotype is one base distant, so this may be a read error. The CDR3 nucleotides are TGTGCCACCAGTGAGTCTCCAGGGGGAAATCAGCCCCAGCATTTT. Its translation: CATSESPGGNQPQHF. The V and J genes are TRBV10-3 and TRBJ1-5; 7 positions agree with TRBD1. CDR1 and CDR2 from the germline V gene are ENHRY and SYGVKD. The CDR3 contains 15 residues.

This chain uses TRBV5-1 with TRBJ2-3, with 16 positions matching TRBD2. There are 19 residues in the CDR3. V dropped 2 bases and J dropped 4; count of bases not matched to a gene: 10. Germline CDR1 is SGHRS and CDR2 is YFSETQ. This chain's CDR3 is CASSFSPTGTSGGADTQYF. CDR3 DNA sequence: TGCGCCAGCAGCTTTTCCCCTACCGGGACTAGCGGGGGGGCAGATACGCAGTATTTT. The variable domain in full, with the rest retrieved from reference TRBV5-1 and TRBJ2-3, is KAGVTQTPRYLIKTRGQQVTLSCSPISGHRSVSWYQQTPGQGLQFLFEYFSETQRNKGNFPGRFSGRQFSNSRSEMNVSTLELGDSALYLCASSFSPTGTSGGADTQYFGPGTRLTVL.

The chain recombines TRBV25-1 with TRBJ1-1; TRBD1 might be the D (5 bases). The germline V and J ends were trimmed by 1 base and 0 bases, with 9 bases remaining between them. The germline gives CDR1 MGHDK, CDR2 SYGVNS. This CDR3 is built from 15 residues. Here the CDR3 reads CASSEWGELNTEAFF. The DNA for the CDR3 is TGTGCCAGCAGTGAATGGGGGGAGTTGAACACTGAAGCTTTCTTT.

This clonotype was recorded at least ten times. J is TRBJ2-7 and V is TRBV5-1, with D perhaps TRBD1 or TRBD2 (5 bases each). The V and J ends lost 4 bases and 5 bases respectively, with 10 bases between them. Germline V gene lookup returns CDR1 SGHRS and CDR2 YFSETQ. The CDR3 loop spans 12 amino acids. CDR3 amino acids: CASSTQGDEQYF. As DNA, the CDR3 is TGCGCCAGCAGCACCCAGGGAGACGAGCAGTACTTC.

In this sample, this clonotype turned up once. This could be a read error, since a much larger clone is one nucleotide away. The chain couples TRBV29-1 to TRBJ2-5; TRBD1 is a possible D gene (5 bases). Germline V CDR1 and CDR2: SQVTM, ANQGSEA. This CDR3 comprises 13 residues. Written as DNA, the CDR3 is TGCAGAGCTTTAGCAGGGAACCAAGAGACCCAGTACTTC. Residues: CRALAGNQETQYF.

This chain links TRBV4-1 with TRBJ2-7, with D perhaps TRBD1 (6 bases). This CDR3 has 16 amino acids. The V gene's germline CDR1 is MGHRA and CDR2 YSYEKL. V gave up 2 bases and J gave up 3 bases, with 17 bases separating them. In DNA form, the CDR3 reads TGCGCCAGCAGCCAACATGGGCCAGGGGACCACTACGAGCAGTACTTC. It yields the protein CASSQHGPGDHYEQYF.

The gene calls are TRBV13 and TRBJ1-6; a possible D gene is TRBD1 (5 bases). The germline gives CDR1 PRHDT, CDR2 FYEKMQ (reference sequence). The CDR3 has 12 amino acids. V lost 6 bases and J lost 10, with 10 bases in between. Written as DNA, the CDR3 is TGTGCCAGCAGGGGGACGAGCTCACCCCTCCACTTT. Protein: CASRGTSSPLHF. The full variable domain, in which reference TRBV13 and TRBJ1-6 provide the parts outside the CDR3, is AAGVIQSPRHLIKEKRETATLKCYPIPRHDTVYWYQQGPGQDPQFLISFYEKMQSDKGSIPDRFSAQQFSDYHSELNMSSLELGDSALYFCASRGTSSPLHFGNGTRLTVT.

The table lists this clonotype with a few counts. The chain uses TRBV3-1 and TRBJ2-7; D unresolved. This CDR3 is 13 amino acids long. Germline assignment: CDR1 LGHDT and CDR2 YNNKEL (reference sequence). V was clipped by 3 bases and J by 1 base, with 7 bases between them. This chain's CDR3 is CASSQGASYEQYF. CDR3 in DNA: TGTGCCAGCAGCCAGGGTGCTTCCTACGAGCAGTACTTC.

This clonotype appeared a few times. The chain carries TRBV4-2 and TRBJ2-2; D gene ambiguous. V was clipped by 1 base and J by 2 bases, with 8 bases between them. Germline V gene sequence: CDR1 LGHNA, CDR2 YNFKEQ. This CDR3 has 15 amino acids. CDR3 amino acids: CASSQGKANTGELFF. CDR3 in DNA: TGTGCCAGCAGCCAAGGGAAGGCTAACACCGGGGAGCTGTTTTTT.

The V gene is TRBV4-2, the J gene TRBJ2-3; a weak D match, TRBD2 (7 bases). Trimming pared 1 base from V and 7 bases from J, leaving 12 bases between. The CDR3 is 14 residues long. Germline assignment: CDR1 LGHNA and CDR2 YNFKEQ. CDR3 bases: TGTGCCAGCAGCCAAGGAGGGGGGGTAAATACGCAGTATTTT. This gives the protein CASSQGGGVNTQYF.

The table lists this clonotype with a few counts. The chain carries TRBV12-3 or TRBV12-4 and TRBJ2-7; D tentatively fits TRBD1 or TRBD2 (5 bases each). The length of the CDR3 is 14 residues. V was clipped by 7 bases and J by 1 base, with 14 bases between them. The CDR3 DNA is TGTGCCAGCACTGGGGACCTTAATTCCTACGAGCAGTACTTC. Protein: CASTGDLNSYEQYF.

This clonotype showed up many times. The genes are TRBV20-1 and TRBJ1-2, with 10 bases aligning to TRBD1. The CDR3 totals 12 residues. The germline V gene encodes CDR1 DFQATT and CDR2 SNEGSKA (reference sequence). V gave up 6 bases and J gave up 7 bases; unmatched junction bases: 5. The CDR3 bases are TGCAGTGCCAAGACAGGGGGCTCTGGCTACACCTTC. This translates into CSAKTGGSGYTF.

A word on this clonotype: This may come from a read error, since a much larger clone is one base off. V is TRBV20-1 and J is TRBJ2-7; 10 bases fit TRBD1. Per the germline V gene, CDR1 is DFQATT and CDR2 is SNEGSKA (reference sequence). This CDR3 has 15 residues. DNA of the CDR3: TGCAGTGCTAAAACCGGGACAGGGGATCCCTACGAGAAGTACTTC. Encoded protein: CSAKTGTGDPYEKYF.

In this sample, this clonotype turned up a few times. This sequence joins TRBV15 and TRBJ2-5, with TRBD2 identical over 11 bases. The trim removed 5 bases at V and 3 bases at J, leaving 8 bases unmatched. This CDR3 is built from 16 residues. Germline V gene data show CDR1 as LNHNV and CDR2 as YYDKDF (reference sequence). Written as DNA, the CDR3 is TGTGCCACCAGCCGAGGCGGTAGCGGGGGGGAAGAGACCCAGTACTTC. It translates to CATSRGGSGGEETQYF. Using reference TRBV15 and TRBJ2-5 for the parts outside the CDR3, the full variable domain is DAMVIQNPRYQVTQFGKPVTLSCSQTLNHNVMYWYQQKSSQAPKLLFHYYDKDFNNEADTPDNFQSRRPNTSFCFLDIRSPGLGDTAMYLCATSRGGSGGEETQYFGPGTRLLVL.

The rearrangement joins TRBV21-1 to TRBJ1-2. TRBV21-1 is a pseudogene segment. The CDR3 sequence is 15 residues long. CDR3 residues: CASSKGASYNYGYTF. CDR3 in DNA: TGTGCCAGCAGCAAAGGGGCCAGTTACAACTATGGCTACACCTTC.

This clonotype was found many times. V usage is TRBV11-2 and J usage is TRBJ1-2, with 10 bases identical to TRBD1. Germline CDR1 and CDR2: SGHAT and FQNNGV. The CDR3 has 18 amino acids. Trimming removed 4 bases from V and 4 bases from J; junction bases left unmatched: 15. The CDR3 DNA follows: TGTGCCAGCAGCTCCGCGGGACAGGGGTTGGAGTTCGGCTATGGCTACACCTTC. Protein product: CASSSAGQGLEFGYGYTF.

This clonotype was seen more than once but under ten times. The rearrangement joins TRBV20-1 to TRBJ1-5, with D perhaps TRBD1 (5 bases). Trimming shortened V by 7 bases and J by 0 bases, and 13 bases separated the two germline ends. Germline CDR1 is DFQATT and CDR2 is SNEGSKA (reference sequence). The length of the CDR3 is 14 residues. In nucleotides, the CDR3 is TGCAGTGGCCGGCAGGGAGCTAGCAATCAGCCCCAGCATTTT. Protein sequence: CSGRQGASNQPQHF.

This clonotype has at least ten counts. The rearrangement uses TRBV20-1 and TRBJ2-1; possible D gene TRBD1, 5 bases. This CDR3 contains 15 residues. Germline V gene data show CDR1 as DFQATT and CDR2 as SNEGSKA (reference sequence). The V end lost 6 bases, the J end lost 6 bases, and 21 bases lay between the germline ends. The CDR3 DNA is TGCAGTGCACCCTCGGCAGGGCAGGTTAGCAATGAGCAGTTCTTC. Residues: CSAPSAGQVSNEQFF.

The chain has TRBV7-2 and TRBJ2-7; no definite D call. The CDR3 contains 14 residues. V dropped 4 bases and J dropped 0 bases, with 10 bases sitting between them. Germline V gene data show CDR1 as SGHTA and CDR2 as FQGNSA. CDR3 bases: TGTGCCAGCAGCTGGGATCGTTCCTCCTACGAGCAGTACTTC. This translates into CASSWDRSSYEQYF.